This T cell receptor (beta chain) was captured in a study of blood T cell repertoires in COVID-19. Background on the study: Researchers got acute and convalescent COVID-19 samples from the United States, Italy and Spain. Sources were T cells, B-cell-depleted T cells, or PBMCs; the material itself was cDNA or gDNA.

This CDR3 has 13 amino acids. Trimming took 5 bases from V and 1 from J, leaving 9 bases between them. In germline, CDR1 is GTSNPN, CDR2 SVGIG (reference sequence). Authors' data handling: How many nucleated cells were present was estimated from reference gene primer amplification. The repertoire was sequenced with immunoSEQ multiplex PCR; TCRdb's copy has only in-frame clones and lacks some. The DNA was the basis for D and trimming; V, J and clone size are from that table. The sample contains around 160,000 clones, roughly 90% of which appear only once. Specimen: peripheral blood. The TCR comes from a man aged 55 to 70 with acute or convalescent COVID-19. The chain uses TRBV30 and TRBJ1-3; D possibly corresponds to TRBD1 (6 bases). The CDR3 loop reads CAWQGTSGNTIYF. CDR3 DNA: TGTGCCTGGCAGGGGACATCTGGAAACACCATATATTTT.